The 5 T cell receptor beta chains below all came from one sample that was sequenced in a study of cytomegalovirus exposure and HLA in healthy donors. The table came from immunoSEQ multiplex PCR; TCRdb's copy has only in-frame clones and leaves some out. The sample lists about 400,000 clones, roughly 90% occurring once. Input material: PBMCs. Source of these receptors: a woman aged 18-29 years in good health and CMV-seronegative.

V usage is TRBV5-1 and J usage is TRBJ2-1, with a tentative D call TRBD2 (5 bases). Trimming took off 0 bases at V and 6 bases at J, with 13 bases between the two ends. Germline lookup yields CDR1 SGHRS and CDR2 YFSETQ. The CDR3 length is 15 residues. This chain's CDR3 is CASSLAPGSANEQFF. CDR3 sequence (DNA): TGCGCCAGCAGCTTGGCCCCGGGATCGGCCAATGAGCAGTTCTTC.

This chain joins TRBV6-6 and TRBJ1-1; D not resolved. The V and J ends lost 2 bases and 4 bases respectively, with 5 bases between them. Germline CDR1 reads MNHNY; CDR2 reads SVGAGI (reference sequence). The CDR3 loop spans 12 amino acids. The CDR3 DNA is TGTGCCAGCAGTTACGAGGGCACTGAAGCTTTCTTT. Residues: CASSYEGTEAFF.

This chain links TRBV25-1 with TRBJ2-3, with TRBD2 matching over 8 bases. Germline trimming cut 3 bases from V and 0 bases from J; bases unmatched to any gene: 8. The germline CDR1 and CDR2 sequences are MGHDK and SYGVNS. CDR3 length: 17 amino acids. CDR3 in DNA: TGTGCCAGCAGTGAGCCGTGGCGGGGGGCCAGCACAGATACGCAGTATTTT. Its protein product is CASSEPWRGASTDTQYF.

The rearrangement links TRBV11-2 to TRBJ2-2; 8 bases fit TRBD1. Germline assignment: CDR1 SGHAT and CDR2 FQNNGV. The CDR3 is 16 residues long. V was clipped by 1 base and J by 5 bases; unmatched bases: 6. Here the CDR3 reads CASSLVRTGSTGELFF. CDR3 DNA: TGTGCCAGCAGCTTAGTCCGGACAGGGTCAACCGGGGAGCTGTTTTTT. Full variable domain (remainder filled in from reference TRBV11-2 and TRBJ2-2): EAGVAQSPRYKIIEKRQSVAFWCNPISGHATLYWYQQILGQGPKLLIQFQNNGVVDDSQLPKDRFSAERLKGVDSTLKIQPAKLEDSAVYLCASSLVRTGSTGELFFGEGSRLTVL.

V is TRBV18 and J is TRBJ2-5, with D tentatively TRBD1 (5 bases). The CDR3 consists of 16 residues. The V gene lost 4 bases and the J gene lost 8 bases, with 23 bases spanning the gap. Germline values: CDR1 KGHSH, CDR2 LQKENI. In DNA, the CDR3 is TGTGCCAGCTCACGGGGCCCTATACAAGGAGCATATACCCAGTACTTC. Its protein is CASSRGPIQGAYTQYF.